A selection of T cell receptor beta chains follows, all from one sample in a study of cytomegalovirus exposure and HLA in healthy donors. Generated by immunoSEQ multiplex PCR, the TCRdb table keeps only in-frame clones and is missing some. The table includes approximately 85,000 clones, 80% detected once. Source material: PBMCs. Every receptor here comes from a woman aged 50 to 65 in good health and CMV-seropositive. The CDR3 runs from the conserved cysteine through the conserved F or W. The D gene is left open where the match is weak. Expanded clones are given a class, and other clones once, few, many or no size at all.

>TRBV7-6|few|TRBJ2-2|TRBD2
TGTGCCAGCAGCTTAGGGGCTAGCGGGAGCACCGGGGAGCTGTTTTTT
CASSLGASGSTGELFF
>TRBV5-1|-|TRBJ2-5|TRBD2
TGCGCCAGCAGCGCAGGGACTAGCGGGCAAGAGACCCAGTACTTC
CASSAGTSGQETQYF
>TRBV5-1|-|TRBJ2-1|TRBD1
TGCGCCAGCAGCTTGGAGAGGGGGCGGGATGAGCAGTTCTTC
CASSLERGRDEQFF
>TRBV6-4|-|TRBJ2-2|TRBD1
TGTGCCAGCAGCTGGACAGGGGCGGGCACCGGGGAGCTGTTTTTT
CASSWTGAGTGELFF
>TRBV7-2|-|TRBJ2-5|TRBD2
TGTGCCAGCAGCTTAGACCTGACTAGCGGAAAAGAGACCCAGTACTTC
CASSLDLTSGKETQYF
>TRBV4-1|-|TRBJ2-1|TRBD2
TGCGCCAGCAGCCAAGTACGCGGGAGGCGCTCCTACAATGAGCAGTTCTTC
CASSQVRGRRSYNEQFF
>TRBV18|-|TRBJ2-2|TRBD1
TGTGCCAGCTCACCCAGGGACAGCCAGAACGGGGAGCTGTTTTTT
CASSPRDSQNGELFF
>TRBV7-3|-|TRBJ2-3|-
TGTGCCAGCAGCTCCCGACAAGTAGATACGCAGTATTTT
CASSSRQVDTQYF
>TRBV11-2|-|TRBJ2-7|-
TGTGCCAGCGCACAGGGAGACGAGCAGTACTTC
CASAQGDEQYF
>TRBV6-1|-|TRBJ2-2|TRBD2
TGTGCCAGCAGTGAAATGGGGGGGATGGTGGGGGAGCTGTTTTTT
CASSEMGGMVGELFF
>TRBV10-1|-|TRBJ1-5|TRBD1
TGCGCCACCGATACAGGGGGCGAAGGGGGCAATCAGCCCCAGCATTTT
CATDTGGEGGNQPQHF
>TRBV30|-|TRBJ1-1|-
TGTGCCTGGAGTTCGACAGGGAACACTGAAGCTTTCTTT
CAWSSTGNTEAFF
>TRBV9|few|TRBJ2-6|-
TGTGCCAGCAGCATTCAGGATTCTGGGGCCAACGTCCTGACTTTC
CASSIQDSGANVLTF
>TRBV10-3|-|TRBJ2-2|TRBD1
TGTGCCATCAGCGGACAGGGGGGGAACGGGGAGCTGTTTTTT
CAISGQGGNGELFF
>TRBV30|-|TRBJ1-1|-
TGTGCCTGGAGTGTCCTCCTCTTCGGACGCGGGGTGATGAACACTGAAGCTTTCTTT
CAWSVLLFGRGVMNTEAFF
>TRBV4-2|-|TRBJ2-1|TRBD2
TGTGCCAGCAGCCAAGTTAGGACTAGCGGGAGTGGGGAGCAGTTCTTC
CASSQVRTSGSGEQFF
>TRBV11-2|-|TRBJ2-5|TRBD1
TGTGCCAGCAGCTTAGGGACAGGGGTAAAGAGAGAGACCCAGTACTTC
CASSLGTGVKRETQYF
>TRBV6-5|-|TRBJ2-4|TRBD2
TGTGCCAGCAGTTACTCGTCAGCGGGAAGGTACATTCAGTACTTC
CASSYSSAGRYIQYF
>TRBV2|once|TRBJ2-3|TRBD2
TGTGCCAGCAGTACACTAGCGGGGGGGCAGGGTACGCAGTATTTT
CASSTLAGGQGTQYF
>TRBV11-1|-|TRBJ2-5|TRBD1
TGTGCCAGCAGCTTATGGCAGGGGGAAGAGACCCAGTACTTC
CASSLWQGEETQYF
>TRBV30|-|TRBJ2-7|TRBD2
TGTGCCTGGAGTGTGGGGAGGGCCGGCGAGCAGTACTTC
CAWSVGRAGEQYF
>TRBV7-9|-|TRBJ1-2|-
TGTGCCAGCAGCTCCCCGGGGGTAGACGGCTACACCTTC
CASSSPGVDGYTF
>TRBV6-1|-|TRBJ2-7|-
TGTGCCAGCAGTGAAGCGCTGACATCCTACGAGCAGTACTTC
CASSEALTSYEQYF
>TRBV18|-|TRBJ2-7|-
TGTGCCAGCTCCCTTCTTGCGGAGCAGTACTTC
CASSLLAEQYF
>TRBV29-1|once|TRBJ1-2|-
TGCAGCGTCGGCCGGGAAAACAGACATACCTATGGCTACACCTTC
CSVGRENRHTYGYTF
>TRBV18|-|TRBJ2-7|-
TGTGCCAGCTCACCCCCCTACAGGGCGTACGAGCAGTACTTC
CASSPPYRAYEQYF
>TRBV7-3|-|TRBJ2-1|-
TGTGCCAGCAGCCCCTTTTCATCGGGAGTTGGCAATGAGCAGTTCTTC
CASSPFSSGVGNEQFF
>TRBV10-3|-|TRBJ2-1|TRBD2
TGTGCCATCAGTGAGTCTGGGACTAGGGGCTACAATGAGCAGTTCTTC
CAISESGTRGYNEQFF
>TRBV29-1|-|TRBJ1-2|-
TGCAGCGTTGGAGAAGGGGGTGGCTACACCTTC
CSVGEGGGYTF
>TRBV7-8|-|TRBJ1-5|-
TGTGCCAGCAGTTTAAGAAGGGAGAGCAATCAGCCCCAGCATTTT
CASSLRRESNQPQHF